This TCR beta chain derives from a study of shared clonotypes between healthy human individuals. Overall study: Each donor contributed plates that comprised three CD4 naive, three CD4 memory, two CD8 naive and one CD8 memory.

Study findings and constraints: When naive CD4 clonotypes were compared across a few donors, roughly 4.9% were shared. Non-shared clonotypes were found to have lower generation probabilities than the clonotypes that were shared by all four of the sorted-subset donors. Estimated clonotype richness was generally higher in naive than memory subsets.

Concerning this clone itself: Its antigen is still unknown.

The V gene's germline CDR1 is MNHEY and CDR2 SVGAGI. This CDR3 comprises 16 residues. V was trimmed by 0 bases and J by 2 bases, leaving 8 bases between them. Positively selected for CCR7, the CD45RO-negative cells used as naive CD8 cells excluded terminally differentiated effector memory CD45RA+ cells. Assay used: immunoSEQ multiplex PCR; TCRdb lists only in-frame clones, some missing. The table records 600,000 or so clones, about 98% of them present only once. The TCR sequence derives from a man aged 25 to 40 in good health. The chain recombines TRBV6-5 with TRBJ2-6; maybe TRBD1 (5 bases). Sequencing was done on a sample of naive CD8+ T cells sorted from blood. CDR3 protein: CASSYSKGAGANVLTF. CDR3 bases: TGTGCCAGCAGTTACTCGAAAGGGGCTGGGGCCAACGTCCTGACTTTC.